The next 15 T cell receptor beta chains were all read from a single sample in a study of OX40 agonist ivuxolimab in advanced cancers. The method was immunoSEQ multiplex PCR; TCRdb's version includes in-frame clones alone and lacks a portion of them. The sample lists 70,000 to 80,000 clones, 90% to 95% occurring once. The source material was CD4+ or CD8+ T cells sorted from blood, sampled in a trial of the OX40 agonist ivuxolimab. These receptors were obtained from an adult with an advanced solid tumor such as melanoma, head and neck, liver or kidney cancer.

V gene TRBV14 combines with J gene TRBJ2-1; TRBD2 aligns across 10 bases. Germline CDR1 SGHDN, CDR2 FVKESK. The J segment lost 9 bases and the V segment lost 4 bases, leaving 9 bases of the junction unmatched. CDR3 size: 15 residues. For the CDR3, the DNA is TGTGCCAGCAGCCTTCCGGGACTAGCGACAGGTGAGCAGTTCTTC. Translation: CASSLPGLATGEQFF. Together with reference TRBV14 and TRBJ2-1, the CDR3 gives the full variable domain: EAGVTQFPSHSVIEKGQTVTLRCDPISGHDNLYWYRRVMGKEIKFLLHFVKESKQDESGMPNNRFLAERTGGTYSTLKVQPAELEDSGVYFCASSLPGLATGEQFFGPGTRLTVL.

V usage is TRBV11-2 and J usage is TRBJ2-7; D remains unclear. The length of the CDR3 is 12 residues. Germline V gene data show CDR1 as SGHAT and CDR2 as FQNNGV. The germline V and J ends were trimmed by 0 bases and 3 bases, with 3 bases remaining between them. CDR3 DNA: TGTGCCAGCAGCTTAGATGACTACGAGCAGTACTTC. It is translated as CASSLDDYEQYF.

The chain's CDR3 is CASSSYSRKEEKLFF. In DNA, the CDR3 is TGTGCCAGCAGCTCCTACTCCCGGAAGGAGGAAAAACTGTTTTTT. The chain combines TRBV13 with TRBJ1-4, with D unclear. CDR3 size: 15 residues. Between the trimmed V and J ends, which lost 4 bases and 8 bases, there was a span of 17 bases. Germline CDR1 reads PRHDT; CDR2 reads FYEKMQ (reference sequence).

The chain recombines TRBV30 with TRBJ2-7, with D unclear. The CDR3 length is 11 residues. Germline assignment: CDR1 GTSNPN and CDR2 SVGIG (reference sequence). V lost 5 bases and J 3 bases, leaving 8 bases between the germline ends. This CDR3 reads CAWDTHYEQYF. As DNA, the CDR3 is TGTGCCTGGGACACCCACTACGAGCAGTACTTC.

The V and J genes are TRBV4-2 and TRBJ2-1, with D possibly matching TRBD2 (6 bases). This CDR3 spans 17 amino acids. V lost 0 bases, J lost 2 bases, and 14 bases lay in between. Germline loops: CDR1 LGHNA, CDR2 YNFKEQ. The DNA for the CDR3 is TGTGCCAGCAGCCAAGAACCGGGAGCTTACCCCTACAATGAGCAGTTCTTC. Translating gives CASSQEPGAYPYNEQFF.

CDR3 sequence (DNA): TGCGCCAGCAGCTTGGGACTAGCGGGGGGCACAGATACGCAGTATTTT. Translation gives CASSLGLAGGTDTQYF. V usage is TRBV5-1 and J usage is TRBJ2-3, with TRBD2 identical over 12 bases. The CDR3 is 16 residues long. Germline V CDR1 and CDR2: SGHRS, YFSETQ. Trimming took 0 bases from V and 1 from J; bases not matched to a gene: 0.

This clone occurred once. J is TRBJ1-2 and V is TRBV7-9; D is undetermined. CDR1 and CDR2 from the germline V gene are SEHNR and FQNEAQ (reference sequence). This CDR3 is 16 amino acids long. Trimming removed 4 bases from V and 4 bases from J, with 19 bases in between. The CDR3 loop is CASSSFVDERFYGYTF. CDR3 nucleotides: TGTGCCAGCAGCTCATTTGTGGACGAGAGGTTCTATGGCTACACCTTC.

The chain employs TRBV18 and TRBJ2-4; D possibly corresponds to TRBD1 (6 bases). Looked up from germline, CDR1 is KGHSH and CDR2 is LQKENI. Trimming removed 3 bases at V and 6 bases at J, with 15 bases between. The CDR3 sequence is 15 residues long. The CDR3 nucleotides are TGTGCCAGCTCACCCATATCAGGGGATTTAAACATTCAGTACTTC. Its protein is CASSPISGDLNIQYF.

V is TRBV6-5 and J is TRBJ1-5, with D tentatively TRBD1 (5 bases). Germline CDR1 MNHEY, CDR2 SVGAGI. V dropped 2 bases and J dropped 7 bases, with 9 bases sitting between them. The CDR3 consists of 13 residues. CDR3 sequence reads: CASSYGGGQPQHF. The CDR3 DNA is TGTGCCAGCAGTTACGGGGGTGGCCAGCCCCAGCATTTT.

The chain joins TRBV27 to TRBJ2-3; 7 nucleotides line up with TRBD1. V was clipped by 7 bases and J by 3 bases; unmatched bases: 19. The CDR3 sequence is 18 residues long. Germline V gene data show CDR1 as MNHEY and CDR2 as SMNVEV (reference sequence). CDR3 in amino acids: CASMHLDRAYFSTDTQYF. CDR3 coding DNA: TGTGCCAGCATGCACCTAGACAGGGCTTATTTTTCGACAGATACGCAGTATTTT.

CDR3 amino acids: CASSYGRRNEQFF. DNA of the CDR3: TGTGCCAGCAGTTACGGGAGGAGGAATGAGCAGTTCTTC. The rearrangement links TRBV6-5 to TRBJ2-1, with a possible D match to TRBD2 (6 bases). The CDR3 is made up of 13 amino acids. V lost 2 bases and J 7 bases, leaving 9 bases between the germline ends. Germline assignment: CDR1 MNHEY and CDR2 SVGAGI.

V and J are TRBV19 and TRBJ1-1; TRBD1 is a possible D gene (5 bases). V lost 7 bases to trimming and J lost 7 bases, with 16 bases between them. Germline V gene sequence: CDR1 LNHDA, CDR2 SQIVND (reference sequence). This CDR3 spans 13 amino acids. As DNA, the CDR3 is TGTGCCAGTAAAGGTCAAGGGGAGTTTGAAGCTTTCTTT. This codes for CASKGQGEFEAFF.

In regard to this clone: The junction does not match germline at one end; this may be a read error. The chain carries TRBV7-7 and TRBJ2-5; 7 bases align to TRBD2. Germline CDR1 SSHAT, CDR2 FNYEAQ (reference sequence). The CDR3 is 15 amino acids. Here the CDR3 reads CASSLLMREQETQYF. In DNA, the CDR3 is TGTGCTAGCAGCCTCCTGATGCGGGAGCAAGAGACCCAGTACTTC.

This clone was detected only once. The chain has TRBV27 and TRBJ1-1; D is perhaps TRBD1 (5 bases). This CDR3 spans 14 amino acids. Trimming pared 6 bases from V and 1 base from J, leaving 12 bases between. In germline, CDR1 is MNHEY, CDR2 SMNVEV (reference sequence). In DNA, the CDR3 is TGTGCCAGCAGCGCGACAGTGGGGAACACTGAAGCTTTCTTT. It yields the protein CASSATVGNTEAFF.

V gene TRBV6-1 combines with J gene TRBJ2-7; D remains unclear. This CDR3 has 12 residues. Germline loops: CDR1 MNHNS, CDR2 SASEGT. With 6 bases removed from V and 6 bases from J, the gap between germline ends came to 12 bases. CDR3 DNA sequence: TGTGCCAGCAGAGGAAGCGAAGGCGAGCAGTACTTC. It translates to CASRGSEGEQYF.